A single T cell receptor beta chain is shown here with its context. Germline-derived CDR1 and CDR2 are LGHDT and YNNKEL (reference sequence). V gave up 1 base and J gave up 4 bases, with 4 bases separating them. The CDR3 is made up of 13 amino acids. This entry is derived from a study of blood T cell repertoires in COVID-19. Profiled with immunoSEQ multiplex PCR; TCRdb holds only in-frame clones, not every one. This sample has fewer than 250,000 clones; roughly nine tenths occur once, and the top ten carry approximately 8%. The origin of this receptor is a woman under 30 who had recovered from COVID-19. This chain links TRBV3-1 (or the pseudogene TRBV3-2) with TRBJ2-2, with D hard to call. Sequencing input: PBMCs or T cells enriched from blood (not recorded which). The CDR3 nucleotides are TGTGCCAGCAGCCAAGCCGGCACCGGGGAGCTGTTTTTT. Its protein is CASSQAGTGELFF.